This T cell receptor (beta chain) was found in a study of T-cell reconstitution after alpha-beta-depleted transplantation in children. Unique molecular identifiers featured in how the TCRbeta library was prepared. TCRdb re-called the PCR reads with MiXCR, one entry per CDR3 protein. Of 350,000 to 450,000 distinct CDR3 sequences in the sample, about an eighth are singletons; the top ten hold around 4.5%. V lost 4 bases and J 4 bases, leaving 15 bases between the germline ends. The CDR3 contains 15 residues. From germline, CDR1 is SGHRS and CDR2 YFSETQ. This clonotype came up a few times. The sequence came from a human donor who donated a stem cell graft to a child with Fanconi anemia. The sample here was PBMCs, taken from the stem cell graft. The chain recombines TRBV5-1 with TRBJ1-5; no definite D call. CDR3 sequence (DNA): TGCGCCAGCAGCCCCGATCCCCCCGGGAATCAGCCCCAGCATTTT. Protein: CASSPDPPGNQPQHF.